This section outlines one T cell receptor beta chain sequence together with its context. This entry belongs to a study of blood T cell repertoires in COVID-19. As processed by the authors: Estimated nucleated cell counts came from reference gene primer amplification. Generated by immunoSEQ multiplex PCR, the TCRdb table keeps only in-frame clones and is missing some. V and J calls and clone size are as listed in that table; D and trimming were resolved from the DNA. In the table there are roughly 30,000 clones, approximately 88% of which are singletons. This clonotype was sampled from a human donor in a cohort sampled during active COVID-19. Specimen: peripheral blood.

The DNA of the CDR3 is TGCGCCAGCAGCCGAAGGGACAGTAAAACCGAGCAGTACTTC. Amino acids: CASSRRDSKTEQYF. The chain is built from TRBV5-1 and TRBJ2-7, with 7 bases fitting TRBD1. CDR3 length: 14 amino acids. The germline gives CDR1 SGHRS, CDR2 YFSETQ. V lost 4 bases, J lost 6 bases, and 10 bases stayed unmatched.